The rows below give T cell receptor beta chains drawn from one sample of a study of T-cell reconstitution after alpha-beta-depleted transplantation in children. MiXCR, run by TCRdb on the PCR reads, gives a single entry per CDR3 protein. This table holds almost 500,000 distinct CDR3 sequences, over 9.5% found once. Sequences were derived from PBMCs, sampled before TCRalphabeta/CD19-depleted stem cell transplant. These receptors were obtained from a child aged 2-15 years with inherited bone marrow failure, due to receive a stem cell transplant. The CDR3 runs from the conserved cysteine through the conserved F or W. A D gene is named only where the DNA matches it firmly. Size values are once, few and many counts, or a class for expanded clones, and some rows have none.

>17|-|TRBV14|TRBJ1-2|-
CASSQDLLGLHNYGYTF
TGTGCCAGCAGCCAAGATCTGCTGGGGTTACATAACTATGGCTACACCTTC
>13|-|TRBV11-2|TRBJ2-3|-
CASSFAFSDTQYF
TGTGCCAGCAGCTTCGCCTTTTCAGATACGCAGTATTTT
>15|many|TRBV7-2|TRBJ2-7|-
CASSGRAGSSYEQYF
TGTGCCAGCAGCGGCAGGGCGGGAAGCTCCTACGAGCAGTACTTC
>17|-|TRBV7-6|TRBJ2-7|TRBD2
CASSLALGLAGILEQYF
TGTGCCAGCAGCTTAGCGTTAGGACTAGCGGGAATCCTCGAGCAGTACTTC
>20|many|TRBV15|TRBJ1-5|TRBD1
CATSRTRDRGPPQGNQPQHF
TGTGCCACCAGCAGAACCCGGGACAGGGGGCCGCCCCAGGGCAATCAGCCCCAGCATTTT
>15|many|TRBV2|TRBJ2-1|TRBD2
CASSSVAGNYNEQFF
TGTGCCAGCAGTTCGGTAGCGGGAAACTACAATGAGCAGTTCTTC
>16|few|TRBV4-3|TRBJ2-1|-
CASSQEPAGARHEQFF
TGCGCCAGCAGCCAAGAGCCCGCGGGGGCGCGGCATGAGCAGTTCTTC
>17|-|TRBV2|TRBJ2-7|TRBD2
CASTYLVGGSRGYEQYF
TGTGCCAGCACCTACCTGGTGGGCGGGAGCCGGGGGTACGAGCAGTACTTC
>15|many|TRBV30|TRBJ2-2|-
CAWSVGTSNTGELFF
TGTGCCTGGAGTGTTGGGACCTCGAATACCGGGGAGCTGTTTTTT
>20|few|TRBV12-3/TRBV12-4|TRBJ2-4|-
CASSLMARLQAPLAKNIQYF
TGTGCCAGCAGTTTGATGGCCCGTTTGCAGGCCCCTCTAGCCAAAAACATTCAGTACTTC
>13|many|TRBV20-1|TRBJ2-3|-
CSAHGQSTDTQYF
TGCAGTGCTCACGGACAGAGCACAGATACGCAGTATTTT
>15|many|TRBV7-9|TRBJ2-3|TRBD2
CASGALAGAEDTQYF
TGTGCCAGCGGGGCTCTAGCGGGAGCAGAAGATACGCAGTATTTT
>16|-|TRBV6-1|TRBJ2-2|TRBD2
CASSKLAGGRVGELFF
TGTGCCAGCAGTAAACTAGCGGGAGGGCGAGTCGGGGAGCTGTTTTTT
>16|many|TRBV27|TRBJ2-1|-
CASSWGVGTGIDEQFF
TGTGCCAGCAGTTGGGGGGTCGGCACGGGCATTGATGAGCAGTTCTTC
>15|many|TRBV7-8|TRBJ2-2|-
CASSIEGPLSGELFF
TGTGCCAGCAGCATCGAGGGACCCCTGAGCGGGGAGCTGTTTTTT
>17|few|TRBV20-1|TRBJ2-2|-
CCARDLVTGANTGELFF
TGCTGTGCTAGAGATTTGGTAACAGGAGCGAACACCGGGGAGCTGTTTTTT
>15|many|TRBV15|TRBJ2-7|TRBD1
CATSSFGQGEYEQYF
TGTGCCACCAGCAGTTTCGGACAGGGGGAGTACGAGCAGTACTTC
>14|many|TRBV29-1|TRBJ1-2|-
CSVEDRAVNYGYTF
TGCAGCGTTGAAGATAGGGCAGTTAACTATGGCTACACCTTC
>13|many|TRBV29-1|TRBJ2-3|-
CSVARGSTDTQYF
TGCAGCGTTGCTCGGGGGAGCACAGATACGCAGTATTTT
>12|many|TRBV7-9|TRBJ1-5|-
CASSLGSQPQHF
TGTGCCAGCAGCTTAGGGAGCCAGCCCCAGCATTTT
>13|many|TRBV20-1|TRBJ2-7|-
CSARFRGGYEQYF
TGCAGTGCTAGATTCAGGGGAGGGTACGAGCAGTACTTC
>12|-|TRBV29-1|TRBJ2-6|-
CSVGGGANVLTF
TGCAGCGTAGGGGGTGGGGCCAACGTCCTGACTTTC
>13|many|TRBV2|TRBJ1-5|-
CASKGRDNQPQHF
TGTGCCAGCAAGGGCCGAGACAATCAGCCCCAGCATTTT
>14|-|TRBV12-3/TRBV12-4|TRBJ2-2|TRBD1
CASSSTGNTGDLFF
TGTGCCAGCAGTTCGACAGGGAACACCGGGGACCTGTTTTTT
>14|many|TRBV28|TRBJ2-7|TRBD2
CASSLLQREAQQYF
TGTGCCAGCAGTTTACTTCAGCGGGAGGCACAGCAGTACTTC
>15|many|TRBV5-1|TRBJ2-5|TRBD1
CASSLADRGQETQYF
TGCGCCAGCAGCTTGGCGGACAGGGGGCAAGAGACCCAGTACTTC
>13|many|TRBV29-1|TRBJ2-4|TRBD2
CSVALSGRYIQYF
TGCAGCGTTGCCCTCAGCGGGAGGTACATTCAGTACTTC
>15|many|TRBV7-9|TRBJ2-1|TRBD1
CASSAGQGPYNEQFF
TGTGCCAGCAGCGCGGGACAGGGACCCTACAATGAGCAGTTCTTC
>15|many|TRBV4-3|TRBJ1-2|TRBD1
CASSHRQGGSYGYTF
TGCGCCAGCAGCCACCGACAGGGGGGTAGCTATGGCTACACCTTC
>14|many|TRBV29-1|TRBJ2-7|-
CSVGAGTSKYEQYF
TGCAGCGTTGGGGCCGGGACATCCAAGTACGAGCAGTACTTC
>15|many|TRBV5-1|TRBJ2-5|TRBD2
CASSPLRDSGETQYF
TGCGCCAGCAGCCCCTTGAGGGATAGCGGGGAGACCCAGTACTTC
>12|many|TRBV20-1|TRBJ2-5|TRBD2
CSASVAGETQYF
TGCAGTGCTAGTGTAGCGGGGGAGACCCAGTACTTC
>14|-|TRBV2|TRBJ2-3|-
CASSIAPPGDTQYF
TGTGCCAGCAGTATAGCCCCCCCTGGGGATACGCAGTATTTT
>15|-|TRBV28|TRBJ2-3|-
CARGPGLLVRDTQYF
TGTGCCAGGGGCCCCGGGCTCCTCGTCCGGGATACGCAGTATTTT
>15|many|TRBV27|TRBJ2-1|TRBD2
CASSFGGVPYNEQFF
TGTGCCAGCAGTTTTGGGGGGGTACCCTACAATGAGCAGTTCTTC
>17|few|TRBV5-1|TRBJ2-7|TRBD2
CASSPPGLAGGPNEQYF
TGCGCCAGCAGCCCACCCGGACTAGCGGGAGGGCCCAACGAGCAGTACTTC
>15|many|TRBV7-8|TRBJ1-4|-
CASSSWRGSNEKLFF
TGTGCCAGCAGCTCCTGGAGAGGGTCTAATGAAAAACTGTTTTTT
>16|few|TRBV6-1|TRBJ2-2|-
CASRPPRVWGTGELFF
TGTGCCAGCAGACCACCACGGGTGTGGGGCACCGGGGAGCTGTTTTTT
>14|many|TRBV27|TRBJ1-6|TRBD1
CASSFQGAESPLHF
TGTGCCAGCAGTTTTCAGGGGGCTGAATCACCCCTCCACTTT
>15|many|TRBV6-5|TRBJ1-2|-
CASSYSQARGYGYTF
TGTGCCAGCAGTTACTCGCAGGCACGTGGCTATGGCTACACCTTC
>16|few|TRBV6-2/TRBV6-3|TRBJ2-1|TRBD2
CASSHGTSGRATEQFF
TGTGCCAGCAGTCATGGGACTAGCGGGAGGGCCACTGAGCAGTTCTTC
>14|few|TRBV19|TRBJ2-1|TRBD2
CASRAGGTYNEQFF
TGTGCCAGTAGAGCGGGAGGCACCTACAATGAGCAGTTCTTC
>13|many|TRBV20-1|TRBJ2-1|TRBD1
CSAKLDRDNEQFF
TGCAGCGCAAAACTTGACAGGGACAATGAGCAGTTCTTC
>14|many|TRBV20-1|TRBJ1-5|-
CSAGGHWDNQPQHF
TGCAGTGCTGGAGGACACTGGGACAATCAGCCCCAGCATTTT
>15|many|TRBV5-1|TRBJ2-3|-
CASSLGTPSTDTQYF
TGCGCCAGCAGCTTGGGGACTCCGAGCACAGATACGCAGTATTTT
>16|many|TRBV24-1|TRBJ2-1|TRBD1
CATSDPRQGDWSEQFF
TGTGCCACCAGTGATCCAAGACAGGGGGACTGGAGTGAGCAGTTCTTC
>17|-|TRBV4-1|TRBJ2-5|-
CASSQDQGGSRWETQYF
TGCGCCAGCAGCCAAGATCAGGGGGGGAGTCGTTGGGAGACCCAGTACTTC
>13|few|TRBV28|TRBJ2-1|-
CASSFPSYNEQFF
TGTGCCAGCAGTTTCCCCAGCTACAATGAGCAGTTCTTC
>13|many|TRBV6-5|TRBJ1-1|-
CASSYGGATEAFF
TGTGCCAGCAGTTACGGAGGCGCCACTGAAGCTTTCTTT
>13|many|TRBV20-1|TRBJ2-7|-
CSARIRRPYEQYF
TGCAGTGCTAGGATCAGACGACCCTACGAGCAGTACTTC
>12|many|TRBV28|TRBJ2-7|-
CASSSGSAEQYF
TGTGCCAGCAGTTCCGGATCAGCCGAGCAGTACTTC
>17|many|TRBV5-6|TRBJ2-2|TRBD2
CASSSLAGEINTGELFF
TGTGCCAGCAGCTCCCTAGCGGGTGAAATTAACACCGGGGAGCTGTTTTTT
>16|many|TRBV14|TRBJ2-2|TRBD1
CASSQAWDRVTGELFF
TGTGCCAGCAGCCAAGCTTGGGACAGGGTTACCGGGGAGCTGTTTTTT
>17|-|TRBV19|TRBJ1-5|TRBD1
CASTGRQGKHSNQPQHF
TGTGCCAGTACCGGACGACAGGGAAAGCATAGCAATCAGCCCCAGCATTTT